This T cell receptor (beta chain) was obtained from a study of OX40 agonist ivuxolimab in advanced cancers. As for the study in general: Patients received the agonistic anti-OX40 (CD134) antibody ivuxolimab.

Profiling relied on immunoSEQ multiplex PCR, and the TCRdb table lists in-frame clones only, not all of them. The profile shows tens of thousands of clones, approximately 84% of them singletons. Trimming shortened V by 4 bases and J by 2 bases, and 14 bases separated the two germline ends. CDR3 length: 15 residues. Per germline, CDR1 SGHRS and CDR2 YFSETQ. The rearrangement links TRBV5-1 to TRBJ2-3; perhaps TRBD2 as D (6 bases). The receptor's source is an adult with an advanced solid tumor such as melanoma, head and neck, liver or kidney cancer. Sequenced here: CD4+ or CD8+ T cells sorted from blood, sampled in a trial of the OX40 agonist ivuxolimab. The CDR3 region is CASSPEGRSTDTQYF. The CDR3 DNA reads as TGCGCCAGCAGCCCGGAGGGCCGATCCACAGATACGCAGTATTTT.